This T cell receptor (beta chain) was captured by sequencing in a study of regulatory T cells in long-lasting Graves disease (dated by TCRdb to about 2021). About the full investigation: To count as having persistent Graves' disease, a patient had to have received antithyroid drug treatment for over 5 years with TSH receptor autoantibodies remaining persistently positive. Persistent Graves' disease patients in the clinical cohort had taken antithyroid drugs for roughly ten years on average. The study was registered as a clinical trial and conducted in China. A total of 33 samples were covered by TCR sequencing, comprising 13 persistent and around 20 newly diagnosed Graves' disease patients. Patients with persistent Graves' disease were compared with patients with newly diagnosed Graves' disease using TCR sequencing and RNA sequencing of peripheral blood.

Counted from cysteine to phenylalanine, this CDR3 has 14 amino acids. Left in the record is the CDR3 DNA by itself, 42 bases read in frame from the first base. The germline V gene provides CDR1 MDHEN and CDR2 SYDVKM. Trimming accounts for 5 bases at V and 6 bases at J, while the number of junction bases matched to no gene is 6. At least ten counts were recorded for this clonotype. No cognate antigen has been identified for it. No base quality values were provided; no much bigger clone lies one nucleotide off. Library prep was done by multiplex PCR. Sequencing was performed on an Illumina HiSeq 4000. To build TCR beta libraries, CDR3 regions were amplified by Arm-PCR using iRepertoire HTBI primers. PCR products were gel purified before sequencing. Per the authors' processing: Across samples, around 58 TRBV and 15 or so TRBJ segments were identified and used for gene usage analysis of CDR3 amino acid clonotypes. Filtered high-quality paired reads were merged into contigs using COPE and FqMerger. BLAST was used to align contigs to IMGT TRBV, TRBD and TRBJ reference genes, and CDR3 was defined according to IMGT. Clonotypes above 0.1% frequency were classified as highly expanded clones. Shannon entropy served as the measure of repertoire diversity, while the Gini coefficient captured V-J evenness. Clonotypes shared by more than one individual were considered public. TCRdb applied fastp at Q25 and MiXCR to the public reads, then kept only in-frame beta chains. Each entry merges the rows of one CDR3 protein and shows their most common DNA and genes. TCRdb assigned the V and J calls; the authors' analysis was not used. This sample is represented by 350,000 to 450,000 distinct CDR3 sequences; around a fifth of them were singletons. The ten largest make up 14% of the sample.

The label giving this sample's time point can be read as: persistent/refractory GD, antithyroid drugs over 5 years with positive TRAb. RNA was extracted from PBMCs in TRIzol for both TCR sequencing and RNA sequencing. Graves' disease was diagnosed according to American Thyroid Association guidelines. Recruitment of patients was carried out at an endocrinology department in Xi'an, China. Each patient gave roughly 10 milliliters of peripheral blood, collected in an EDTA anticoagulant tube. Ficoll Paque Plus density gradient separation was used to isolate PBMCs, and no further T cell sorting was performed. RNA quality was checked with an Agilent 2100 Bioanalyzer and agarose gel, and concentration with a NanoDrop 2000. The research as a whole found: Preferential use of TRBV28, TRBJ1-2 and TRBJ2-5 was observed in persistent disease, whereas TRBV20-1 and TRBJ2-1 were favored in newly diagnosed disease. The small sample size was acknowledged by the authors as a limitation that may reduce accuracy. Peripheral blood alone was examined, since thyroid tissue, which constituted the primary lesion, could not be accessed. A larger number of public clonotypes was shared among persistent patients (approximately 2,600) than among newly diagnosed patients (around 970). Only the TCR beta chain was sequenced and analyzed. Compared with newly diagnosed patients, persistent Graves' disease patients had lower TCR Shannon entropy and fewer highly expanded clones, which suggests clonal expansion.

This TCR was recovered from a female donor with Graves disease. The rearranged segments are TRBV28 and TRBJ2-7; 11 junctional bases match TRBD2. The specimen comprised peripheral blood mononuclear cells (PBMCs), sampled when the disease was refractory, from a patient treated with antithyroid drugs. The CDR3 region has the sequence CASSEGTSGGEQYF. The nucleotide sequence reads TGTGCCAGCAGTGAGGGGACTAGCGGTGGCGAGCAGTACTTC.